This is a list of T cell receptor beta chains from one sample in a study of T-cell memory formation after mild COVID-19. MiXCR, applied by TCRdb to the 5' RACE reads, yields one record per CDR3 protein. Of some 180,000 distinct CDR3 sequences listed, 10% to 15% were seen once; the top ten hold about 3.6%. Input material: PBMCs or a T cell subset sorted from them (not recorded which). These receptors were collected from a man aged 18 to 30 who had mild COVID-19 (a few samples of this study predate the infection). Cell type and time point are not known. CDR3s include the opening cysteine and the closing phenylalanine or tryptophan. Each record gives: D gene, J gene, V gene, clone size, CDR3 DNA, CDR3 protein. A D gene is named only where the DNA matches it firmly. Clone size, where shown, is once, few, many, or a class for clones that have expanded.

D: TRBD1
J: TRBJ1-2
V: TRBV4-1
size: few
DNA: TGCGCCAGCAGCCAAGAAAGGGTGAGGGGGCGAGTCGGCTACACCTTC
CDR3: CASSQERVRGRVGYTF

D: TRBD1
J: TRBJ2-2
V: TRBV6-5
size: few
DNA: TGTGCCAGCGCTGGACAGGGGATCACCGGGGAGCTGTTTTTT
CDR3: CASAGQGITGELFF

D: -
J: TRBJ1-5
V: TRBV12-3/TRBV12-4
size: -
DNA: TGTGCCAGCACTACCTTGGGGTTGGGGCTTGCGGGTGCTGTTCAGCCCCAGCATTTT
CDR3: CASTTLGLGLAGAVQPQHF

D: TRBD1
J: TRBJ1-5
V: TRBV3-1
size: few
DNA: TGTGCCAGCAGCCTAAGGACAGGTCCGAATCAGCCCCAGCATTTT
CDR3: CASSLRTGPNQPQHF

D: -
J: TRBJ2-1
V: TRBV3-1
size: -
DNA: TGTGCCAGCAGCCAGGGCGGGGTAGCCTACAATGAGCAGTTCTTC
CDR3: CASSQGGVAYNEQFF

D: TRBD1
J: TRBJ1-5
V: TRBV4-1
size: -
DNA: TGCGCCAGCAGCCAAGGGGTTTTCAGGGGGAATCAGCCCCAGCATTTT
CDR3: CASSQGVFRGNQPQHF

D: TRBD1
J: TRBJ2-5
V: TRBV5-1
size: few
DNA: TGCGCCAGCAGCTTCCTTGGGACAGGGGGCTGGGAGACCCAGTACTTC
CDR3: CASSFLGTGGWETQYF

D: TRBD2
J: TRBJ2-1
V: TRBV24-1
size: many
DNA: TGTGCCACCAGTGTCGGACTAGCGGGGGACTATGAGCAGTTCTTC
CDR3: CATSVGLAGDYEQFF

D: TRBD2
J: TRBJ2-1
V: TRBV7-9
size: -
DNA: TGTGCCAGCAGTTGGGACGAGGGACTAGCGGGGCTGTTCTTC
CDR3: CASSWDEGLAGLFF

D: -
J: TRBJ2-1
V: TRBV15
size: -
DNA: TGTGCCACCAGCAGCAGGGGAGGGAACTCCTACAATGAGCAGTTCTTC
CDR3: CATSSRGGNSYNEQFF

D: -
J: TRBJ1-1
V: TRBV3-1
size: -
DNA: TGTGCCAGCAGCCAAGGGGGCCTCACTGAAGCTTTCTTT
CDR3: CASSQGGLTEAFF

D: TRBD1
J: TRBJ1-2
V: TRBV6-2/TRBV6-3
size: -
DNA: TGTGCCAGCAAGACGACAGGGGCCTATGGCTACACCTTC
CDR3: CASKTTGAYGYTF

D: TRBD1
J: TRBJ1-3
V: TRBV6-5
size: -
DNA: TGTGCCAGCAGTCCAGGGGGCGCGACTGGAAACACCATATATTTT
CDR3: CASSPGGATGNTIYF

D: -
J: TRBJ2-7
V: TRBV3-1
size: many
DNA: TGTGCCAGCAGCCGGGGCAGTCCTGGCTACGAGCAGTACTTC
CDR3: CASSRGSPGYEQYF

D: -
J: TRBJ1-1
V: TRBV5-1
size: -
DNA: TGCGCCAGCAGCTGGGACGGGCACTCGAACACTGAAGCTTTCTTT
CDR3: CASSWDGHSNTEAFF

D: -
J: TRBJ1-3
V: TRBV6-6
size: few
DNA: TGTGCCAGTGCCCTGGGTTACACTGGAAACACCATATATTTT
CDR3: CASALGYTGNTIYF

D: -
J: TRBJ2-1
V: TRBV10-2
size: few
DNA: TGCGCCAGCAGTGAGTCGAACATCGGCTCCTACAATGAGCAGTTCTTC
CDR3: CASSESNIGSYNEQFF

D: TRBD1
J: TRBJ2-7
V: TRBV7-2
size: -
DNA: TGTGCCAGCAGCCTGGGACAGTTCTACGAGCAGTACTTC
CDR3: CASSLGQFYEQYF

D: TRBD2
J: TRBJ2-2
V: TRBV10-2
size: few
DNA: TGCGCCAGCAGTGACACTAGCGGGGGGGTGGCCGGGGAGCTGTTTTTT
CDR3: CASSDTSGGVAGELFF

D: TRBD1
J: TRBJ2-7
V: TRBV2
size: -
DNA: TGTGCCAGCAGGGACAGGGGTCACGAGCAGTACTTC
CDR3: CASRDRGHEQYF

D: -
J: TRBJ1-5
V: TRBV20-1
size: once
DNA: TGCAGTGCTAGAGGGGACGTTGGCAATCAGCCCCAGCATTTT
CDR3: CSARGDVGNQPQHF

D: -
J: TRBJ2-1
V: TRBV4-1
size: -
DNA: TGCGCCAGCAGCCAGACCGGGGCGAGCTCCTACAATGAGCAGTTCTTC
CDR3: CASSQTGASSYNEQFF

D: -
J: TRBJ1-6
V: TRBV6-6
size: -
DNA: TGTGCCAGCAGTTCGAGTTCACCCCTCCACTTT
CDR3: CASSSSSPLHF

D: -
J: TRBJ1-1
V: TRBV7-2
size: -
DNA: TGTGCCAGCAGCCGACCCGCAGAAGCTTTCTTT
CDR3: CASSRPAEAFF

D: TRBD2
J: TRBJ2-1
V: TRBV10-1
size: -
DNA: TGCGCCAGCAGTGATCCCCTTAGCGGGGAAGTCAATGAGCAGTTCTTC
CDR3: CASSDPLSGEVNEQFF

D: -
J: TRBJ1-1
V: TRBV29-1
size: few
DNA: TGCAGCGTGATGGGACGGCTGAACACTGAAGCTTTCTTT
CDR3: CSVMGRLNTEAFF

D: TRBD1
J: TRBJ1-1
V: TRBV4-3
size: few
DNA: TGCGCCAGCAGCCAAGAAGGCAGGGGGCACACTGAAGCTTTCTTT
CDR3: CASSQEGRGHTEAFF

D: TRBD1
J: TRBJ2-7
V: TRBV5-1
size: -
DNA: TGCGCCAGCAGCTTCCAGGACAGGATAGAGCAGTACTTC
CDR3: CASSFQDRIEQYF

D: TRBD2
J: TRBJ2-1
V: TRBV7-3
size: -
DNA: TGTGCCAGCAGCTTCGCTAGCGGGGGGTACAATGAGCAGTTCTTC
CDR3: CASSFASGGYNEQFF